The source of this TCR beta chain is a study of blood T cells in healthy people across ages. Notes on the study in general: Long-lived and aged donors differed, with more naive CD4+ cells and higher diversity in the long-lived. While age rose, TCR beta diversity per million T cells dropped in a roughly linear way.

V shed 5 bases, J shed 7 bases, and the junction held 14 bases outside the gene matches. Per the germline V gene, CDR1 is SEHNR and CDR2 is FQNEAQ (reference sequence). The CDR3 extends over 17 amino acids. A sample-barcoded 5' primer and a J-beta primer mix were used in a second PCR of roughly 7 to 11 cycles. TCRdb re-called the 5' RACE reads with MiXCR, one entry per CDR3 protein. The sample shows approximately 800,000 distinct CDR3 sequences, about three fifths of them seen only once. Each donor's blood draw was roughly 9.8 milliliters of peripheral blood. Note on this clonotype: Its antigen remains unknown.

This chain joins TRBV7-9 and TRBJ1-1; 12 bases fit TRBD1. The clonotype was recovered from a man aged 25 to 45 in good health. The sample taken for sequencing was blood. This CDR3 reads CASSPVGTGGPQSEAFF. For the CDR3, the DNA is TGTGCCAGCAGCCCAGTAGGGACAGGGGGCCCACAAAGTGAAGCTTTCTTT.